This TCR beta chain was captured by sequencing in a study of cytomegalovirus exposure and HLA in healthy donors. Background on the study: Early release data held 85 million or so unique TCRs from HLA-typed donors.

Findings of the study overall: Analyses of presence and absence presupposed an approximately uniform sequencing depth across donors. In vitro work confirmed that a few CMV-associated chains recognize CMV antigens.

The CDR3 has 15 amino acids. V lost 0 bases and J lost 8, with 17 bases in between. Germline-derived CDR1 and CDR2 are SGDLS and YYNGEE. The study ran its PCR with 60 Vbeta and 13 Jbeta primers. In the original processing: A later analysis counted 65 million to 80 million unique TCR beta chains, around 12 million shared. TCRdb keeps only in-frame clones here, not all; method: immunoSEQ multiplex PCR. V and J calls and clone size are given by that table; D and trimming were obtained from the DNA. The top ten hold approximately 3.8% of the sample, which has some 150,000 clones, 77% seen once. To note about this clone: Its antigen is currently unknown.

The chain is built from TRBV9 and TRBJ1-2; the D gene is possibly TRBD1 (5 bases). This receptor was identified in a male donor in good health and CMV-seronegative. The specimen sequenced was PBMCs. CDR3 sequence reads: CASSVEPGRVGGYTF. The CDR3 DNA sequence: TGTGCCAGCAGCGTAGAACCAGGGAGGGTAGGAGGCTACACCTTC.